This T cell receptor (beta chain) was identified in a study of STAT5B mutations in CD4+ large granular lymphocyte leukemia. The V gene lost 4 bases and the J gene lost 3 bases, with 5 bases spanning the gap. Germline V gene data show CDR1 as SQVTM and CDR2 as ANQGSEA. The CDR3 totals 11 residues. Assay: immunoSEQ multiplex PCR; the TCRdb copy retains only in-frame clones and omits some. The sample has more than 30,000 clones, approximately 88% seen once. The J gene is TRBJ2-3, the V gene TRBV29-1; no definite D call. Sequencing was carried out using CD4+ T cells from blood buffy coats. The receptor's source is a human donor in good health. For the CDR3, the DNA is TGCAGCGTTGGAGAGACAGATACGCAGTATTTT. It specifies CSVGETDTQYF.